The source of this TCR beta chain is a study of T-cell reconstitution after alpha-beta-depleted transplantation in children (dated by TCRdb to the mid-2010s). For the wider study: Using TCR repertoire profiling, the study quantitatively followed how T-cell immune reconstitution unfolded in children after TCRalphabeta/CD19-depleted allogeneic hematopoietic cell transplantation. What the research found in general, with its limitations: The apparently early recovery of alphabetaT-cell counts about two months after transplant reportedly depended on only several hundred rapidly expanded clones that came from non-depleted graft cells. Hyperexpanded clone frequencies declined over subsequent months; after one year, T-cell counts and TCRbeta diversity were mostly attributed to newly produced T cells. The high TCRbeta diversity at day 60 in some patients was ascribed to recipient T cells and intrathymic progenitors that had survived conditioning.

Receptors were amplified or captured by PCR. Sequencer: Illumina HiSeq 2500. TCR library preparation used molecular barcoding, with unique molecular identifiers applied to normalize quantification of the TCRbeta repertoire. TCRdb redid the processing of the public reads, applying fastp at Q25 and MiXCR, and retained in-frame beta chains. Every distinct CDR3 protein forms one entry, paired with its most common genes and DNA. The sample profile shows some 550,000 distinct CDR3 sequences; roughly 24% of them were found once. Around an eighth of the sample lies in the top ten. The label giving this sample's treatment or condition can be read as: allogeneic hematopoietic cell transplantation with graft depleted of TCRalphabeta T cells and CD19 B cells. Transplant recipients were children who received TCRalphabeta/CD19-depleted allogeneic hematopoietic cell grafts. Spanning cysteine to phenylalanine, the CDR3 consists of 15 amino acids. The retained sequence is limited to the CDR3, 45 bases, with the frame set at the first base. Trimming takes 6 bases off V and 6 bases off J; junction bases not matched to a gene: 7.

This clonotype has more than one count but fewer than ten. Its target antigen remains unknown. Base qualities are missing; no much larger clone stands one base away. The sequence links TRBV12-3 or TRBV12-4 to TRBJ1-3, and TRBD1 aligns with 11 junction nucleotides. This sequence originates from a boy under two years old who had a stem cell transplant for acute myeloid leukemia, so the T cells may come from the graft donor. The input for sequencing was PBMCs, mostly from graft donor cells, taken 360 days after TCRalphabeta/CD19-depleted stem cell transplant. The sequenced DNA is TGTGCCAGCAGCGCCGGGACAGGGGGAAAAAACACCATATATTTT. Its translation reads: CASSAGTGGKNTIYF.